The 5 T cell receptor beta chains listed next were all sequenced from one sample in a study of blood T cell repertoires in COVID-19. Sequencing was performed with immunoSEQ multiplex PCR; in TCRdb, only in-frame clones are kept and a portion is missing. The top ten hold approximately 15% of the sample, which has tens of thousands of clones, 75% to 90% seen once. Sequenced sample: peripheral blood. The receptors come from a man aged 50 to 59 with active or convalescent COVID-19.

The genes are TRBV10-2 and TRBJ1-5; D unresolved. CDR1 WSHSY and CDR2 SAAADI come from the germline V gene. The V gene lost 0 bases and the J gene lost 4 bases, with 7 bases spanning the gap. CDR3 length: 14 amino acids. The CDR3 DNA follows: TGCGCCAGCAGTGAGTCCATCGCGAATCAGCCCCAGCATTTT. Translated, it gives CASSESIANQPQHF.

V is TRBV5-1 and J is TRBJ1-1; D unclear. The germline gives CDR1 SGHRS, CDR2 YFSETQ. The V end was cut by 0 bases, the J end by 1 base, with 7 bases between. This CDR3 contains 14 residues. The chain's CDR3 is CASSLDSWNTEAFF. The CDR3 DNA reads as TGCGCCAGCAGCTTGGACAGCTGGAACACTGAAGCTTTCTTT.

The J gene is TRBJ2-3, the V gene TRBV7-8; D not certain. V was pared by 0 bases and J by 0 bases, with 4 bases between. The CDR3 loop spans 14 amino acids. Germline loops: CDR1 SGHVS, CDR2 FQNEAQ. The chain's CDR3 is CASSLAQSTDTQYF. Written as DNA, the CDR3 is TGTGCCAGCAGCTTAGCGCAGAGCACAGATACGCAGTATTTT.

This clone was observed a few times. The CDR3 DNA reads as TGCGCCAGCAGCTTGGATCCAGGGGCGGTCGGTGAAGCTTTCTTT. Encoded protein: CASSLDPGAVGEAFF. V and J are TRBV5-1 and TRBJ1-1; TRBD1 is a possible D gene (6 bases). Trimming cost V 0 bases and J 7 bases, with 16 bases left between them. Germline V gene lookup returns CDR1 SGHRS and CDR2 YFSETQ. CDR3 length: 15 amino acids.

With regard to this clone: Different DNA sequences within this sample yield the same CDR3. The CDR3 sequence is CSARVRETQYF. The CDR3 bases are TGCAGTGCTAGAGTCAGAGAGACCCAGTACTTC. J is TRBJ2-5 and V is TRBV20-1; D remains ambiguous. CDR3 length equals 11 residues. V was cut by 1 base and J by 4 bases, with 4 bases left in between. Germline assignment: CDR1 DFQATT and CDR2 SNEGSKA (reference sequence).